The clone carrying this TCR beta chain came up once. Its antigen remains unidentified. This record comes from a study of T cells in localized non-small cell lung cancer. Notes on the study in general: A median of roughly 55 of the top 100 tumor clones appeared in adjacent lung, which was paired and uninvolved. Uninvolved adjacent lung had higher T cell clonality than tumor and all other tissues. Without multi-region sequencing, intratumor heterogeneity could not be excluded.

Looked up from germline, CDR1 is KGHSH and CDR2 is LQKENI. The V and J ends lost 6 bases and 3 bases respectively, with 18 bases between them. This CDR3 has 15 amino acids. Repertoires were generated with immunoSEQ multiplex PCR, while TCRdb's copy carries only in-frame clones and drops some. The sample holds about 40,000 clones, more than 75% seen once. The TCR comes from a man aged 18 to 50 with stage I lung adenocarcinoma. The sequencing used peripheral blood, collected before any cancer treatment. The rearrangement uses TRBV18 and TRBJ2-7; D may be TRBD1 or TRBD2 (5 bases each). In DNA, the CDR3 is TGTGCCAGCTCGCCCGGGGCGACAGTTGTCTACGAGCAGTACTTC. This sequence encodes CASSPGATVVYEQYF.